Included here is one T cell receptor beta chain sequence, with context. Original methodology: Amplification of reference gene primers was used by the study to estimate nucleated cell counts. Method: immunoSEQ multiplex PCR; TCRdb's copy keeps in-frame clones and lacks some. That table furnishes V, J and clone size, whereas the DNA furnished D and trimming. The table lists approximately 19,000 clones, 85% to 90% of them singletons. This record belongs to a study of blood T cell repertoires in COVID-19. Looking at the study overall: The United States, Italy and Spain supplied acute and convalescent COVID-19 samples. Sources were T cells, B-cell-depleted T cells, or PBMCs; the material itself was cDNA or gDNA.

V lost 2 bases, J lost 8 bases, and 11 bases stayed unmatched. CDR3 length: 16 residues. CDR1 and CDR2 from the germline V gene are SGHTA and FQGTGA. This sequence joins TRBV7-3 and TRBJ2-1; 8 positions agree with TRBD2. The sequence came from a human donor in a cohort sampled during active COVID-19. Specimen: peripheral blood. This CDR3 reads CASSLAPSGLGDEQFF. The CDR3 region has the DNA TGTGCCAGCAGCTTAGCCCCTAGCGGGCTTGGGGATGAGCAGTTCTTC.